In this sample, the clone carrying this T cell receptor beta chain turned up many times. Its target is not known. The sample belongs to a study of CD8 T cells in ankylosing spondylitis. Quantitative 5'-RACE with molecular barcodes generated TCR beta libraries. A single record per CDR3 protein comes from TCRdb applying MiXCR to the 5' RACE reads. Of approximately 220,000 distinct CDR3 sequences in the sample, 18% were seen once. Notes on the study in general: The disease-linked clones had a CD8+ phenotype and low blood frequencies. The study looked at matched synovial fluid samples from ankylosing spondylitis patients. Disease-linked clones were reported to be significantly enriched there. Earlier work had already found some motif variants in reactive arthritis synovial fluid and blood. Ankylosing spondylitis blood appeared to carry a characteristic TCR beta motif of 7 or 8 highly homologous variants.

Germline V gene lookup returns CDR1 SEHNR and CDR2 FQNEAQ (reference sequence). This CDR3 region has 16 residues. The V end lost 5 bases, the J end lost 5 bases, and 19 bases lay between the germline ends. This TCR was recovered from a male donor with ankylosing spondylitis. The sequenced sample consisted of blood, either unsorted or a sorted T cell fraction (not recorded which). The chain combines TRBV7-9 with TRBJ2-1, with D tentatively TRBD1 or TRBD2 (5 bases each). CDR3 protein: CASSGDVPDWDNEQFF. The CDR3 nucleotides read TGTGCCAGCAGCGGGGACGTCCCGGACTGGGACAATGAGCAGTTCTTC.